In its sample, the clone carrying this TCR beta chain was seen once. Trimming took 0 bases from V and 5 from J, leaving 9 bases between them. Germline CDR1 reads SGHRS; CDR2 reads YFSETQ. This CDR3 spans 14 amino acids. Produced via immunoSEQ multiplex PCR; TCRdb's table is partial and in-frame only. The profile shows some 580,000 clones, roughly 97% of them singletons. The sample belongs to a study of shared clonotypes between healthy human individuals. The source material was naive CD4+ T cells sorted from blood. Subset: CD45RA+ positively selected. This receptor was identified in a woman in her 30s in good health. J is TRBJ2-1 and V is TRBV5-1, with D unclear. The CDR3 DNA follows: TGCGCCAGCAGCTTGGTCCTAGGAGACAATGAGCAGTTCTTC. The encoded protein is CASSLVLGDNEQFF.